These T cell receptor beta chains were read from a single sample in a study of T cells in Graves' hyperthyroidism and ophthalmopathy. In TCRdb, the multiplex PCR reads were re-called with MiXCR into one record per CDR3 protein. The sample records fewer than 450,000 distinct CDR3 sequences, about 15% being singletons. The sequencing sample was made of blood. The source of these receptors is a woman aged 25 to 45 with Graves' hyperthyroidism that later progressed to Graves' ophthalmopathy. Each CDR3 is given with its conserved first and last residue. The D gene is left open where the match is weak. Size tells how often a clone was seen (once, few, many) or the class of an expanded clone, and some rows leave it out.

v_call	d_call	j_call	clone_size	cdr3_aa	cdr3_nt
TRBV3-1	TRBD1	TRBJ2-2	many	CASSHRQGLTGELFF	TGTGCCAGCAGCCACAGACAGGGTCTGACCGGGGAGCTGTTTTTT
TRBV2	NA	TRBJ2-3	many	CASSEAPPGESTDTQYF	TGTGCCAGCAGTGAAGCTCCCCCGGGGGAATCCACAGATACGCAGTATTTT
TRBV19	NA	TRBJ2-7	few	CASSIRHPEYEQYF	TGTGCCAGTAGTATAAGGCACCCTGAGTACGAGCAGTACTTC
TRBV11-2	TRBD2	TRBJ2-2	many	CASTSYSGLAGVGELFF	TGTGCCAGCACCTCTTATTCGGGACTAGCGGGAGTCGGGGAGCTGTTTTTT
TRBV6-1	NA	TRBJ2-3	many	CASSEVGSSSTDTQYF	TGTGCCAGCAGTGAAGTGGGCAGCAGTAGCACAGATACGCAGTATTTT
TRBV6-1	NA	TRBJ2-7	many	CASSEAETAYEQYF	TGTGCCAGCAGTGAAGCGGAGACGGCCTACGAGCAGTACTTC
TRBV20-1	TRBD2	TRBJ2-5	many	CSARMLAGELETQYF	TGCAGTGCTAGGATGCTGGCGGGGGAGTTAGAGACCCAGTACTTC
TRBV3-1	NA	TRBJ1-1	many	CASSPGGSYTEAFF	TGTGCCAGCAGCCCCGGAGGGTCGTACACTGAAGCTTTCTTT
TRBV28	NA	TRBJ2-7	many	CASSPRGSYEQYF	TGTGCCAGCAGTCCCAGGGGTTCCTACGAGCAGTACTTC
TRBV7-9	NA	TRBJ1-4	NA	CASSPSYATNEKLFF	TGTGCCAGCAGCCCAAGTTACGCAACTAATGAAAAACTGTTTTTT
TRBV11-2	TRBD2	TRBJ2-7	many	CASRHPGLASYEQYF	TGTGCCAGCAGACACCCGGGACTAGCGTCCTACGAGCAGTACTTC
TRBV7-2	NA	TRBJ2-4	NA	CASSLKSIQYF	TGTGCCAGCAGCTTAAAGAGCATTCAGTACTTC
TRBV18	NA	TRBJ2-7	many	CASSPGGRASYEQYF	TGTGCCAGCTCACCAGGGGGACGGGCGAGCTACGAGCAGTACTTC
TRBV18	NA	TRBJ2-3	NA	CASSLYQGWTDTQYF	TGTGCCAGCTCACTCTACCAAGGTTGGACAGATACGCAGTATTTT
TRBV4-1	TRBD1	TRBJ1-1	NA	CASSQDTLGGSKQGSLTEAFF	TGCGCCAGCAGCCAAGATACCCTGGGGGGAAGTAAACAGGGGAGTTTGACTGAAGCTTTCTTT
TRBV28	NA	TRBJ2-1	many	CASSQWGGGASNEQFF	TGTGCCAGCAGTCAATGGGGGGGGGGCGCGAGCAATGAGCAGTTCTTC
TRBV7-2	TRBD1	TRBJ1-2	NA	CASSLEGTGSRGYTF	TGTGCCAGCAGCTTAGAGGGGACAGGGAGTCGCGGCTACACCTTC
TRBV3-1	TRBD2	TRBJ2-1	NA	CASSQDTVSSGKSYNEQFF	TGTGCCAGCAGCCAAGATACGGTGTCTAGCGGGAAATCCTACAATGAGCAGTTCTTC
TRBV11-2	NA	TRBJ2-5	many	CASSLGRTAQETQYF	TGTGCCAGCAGCCTCGGCCGGACAGCTCAAGAGACCCAGTACTTC
TRBV6-2/TRBV6-3	NA	TRBJ2-1	few	CASSSSRDNEQFF	NA
TRBV7-9	TRBD2	TRBJ2-1	many	CASSHGLAGKSYNEQFF	TGTGCCAGCAGCCATGGACTAGCGGGAAAGTCGTACAATGAGCAGTTCTTC
TRBV28	NA	TRBJ1-6	many	CASSLRWPSSYNSPLHF	TGTGCCAGCAGTTTAAGGTGGCCTTCCTCCTATAATTCACCCCTCCACTTT
TRBV6-1	TRBD1	TRBJ1-4	many	CASSRNGQGMASNEKLFF	TGTGCCAGCAGCCGGAACGGACAGGGGATGGCGTCTAATGAAAAACTGTTTTTT
TRBV25-1	NA	TRBJ1-1	many	CASWRGTEAFF	TGTGCCAGCTGGAGGGGCACTGAAGCTTTCTTT
TRBV20-1	TRBD1	TRBJ2-7	many	CSARVLGRGSYEQYF	TGCAGTGCTAGAGTTTTAGGCAGGGGGTCCTACGAGCAGTACTTC
TRBV19	NA	TRBJ1-5	many	CASSIWGEWLEQPQHF	TGTGCCAGTAGTATTTGGGGTGAGTGGCTCGAGCAGCCCCAGCATTTT
TRBV10-2	TRBD2	TRBJ2-7	many	CATDPGLGYEQYF	TGCGCCACCGATCCGGGACTAGGCTACGAGCAGTACTTC
TRBV20-1	NA	TRBJ2-5	NA	CGARRGFETQYF	TGCGGTGCTAGGAGGGGATTTGAGACCCAGTACTTC
TRBV7-9	TRBD1	TRBJ2-5	once	CASSLARGQRTGGDWKTQYF	TGTGCCAGCAGCTTAGCCCGGGGCCAACGTACAGGGGGCGACTGGAAGACCCAGTACTTC
TRBV27	NA	TRBJ1-5	NA	CASSFTGSDQPQHF	TGTGCCAGCAGTTTTACAGGGAGCGATCAGCCCCAGCATTTT
TRBV10-3	NA	TRBJ2-3	NA	CAISQGIRRSTDTQYF	TGTGCCATCAGTCAGGGTATTAGACGTAGCACAGATACGCAGTATTTT
TRBV3-1	NA	TRBJ1-6	many	CASSTQGRALHF	TGTGCCAGCAGCACACAGGGTCGGGCCCTCCACTTT
TRBV5-1	NA	TRBJ2-3	many	CASSLPRGGGTDTQYF	TGCGCCAGCAGCTTGCCCCGCGGGGGCGGGACAGATACGCAGTATTTT
TRBV7-9	NA	TRBJ1-2	NA	CASSSEEGYTF	TGTGCCAGCAGCTCCGAGGAGGGCTACACCTTC
TRBV4-1	NA	TRBJ1-1	few	CASSPEGGGTEAFF	TGCGCCAGCAGCCCCGAGGGAGGGGGTACTGAAGCTTTCTTT
TRBV6-1	NA	TRBJ2-1	many	CASSERLDLPYNEQFF	TGTGCCAGCAGTGAACGACTAGACCTTCCCTACAATGAGCAGTTCTTC
TRBV29-1	NA	TRBJ2-5	many	CSVEDFRHRETQYF	TGCAGCGTTGAAGATTTTCGACACCGAGAGACCCAGTACTTC